The 24 T cell receptor beta chains below come from one sample, sequenced in a study of T cell repertoires in cytomegalovirus infection. From the reads, TCRdb called clonotypes with MiXCR, one entry per CDR3 protein. The table records a few hundred thousand distinct CDR3 sequences, approximately 8.3% of them present only once. The sequenced sample was PBMCs. These receptors originate from a human donor in good health (CMV status not recorded). Some clones in this sample may be carry-over from other donors' samples.

Here the CDR3 reads CASSIDGGIYNEQFF. CDR3 nucleotide sequence: TGTGCCAGTAGTATAGACGGGGGAATTTACAATGAGCAGTTCTTC. The rearrangement joins TRBV19 to TRBJ2-1; D is possibly TRBD2 (6 bases). Trimming removed 0 bases from V and 4 bases from J, with 10 bases in between. The CDR3 runs 15 residues. Germline V lookup: CDR1 LNHDA, CDR2 SQIVND (reference sequence).

This clonotype was counted a few times. The chain is built from TRBV19 and TRBJ2-3; D gene unclear. CDR3 size: 15 residues. V shed 5 bases and J shed 2 bases, with 14 bases lying between them. Germline V gene data show CDR1 as LNHDA and CDR2 as SQIVND (reference sequence). The CDR3 bases are TGTGCCAGTAGTGCGGAGCTGATATCCACAGATACGCAGTATTTT. It translates to CASSAELISTDTQYF.

In its sample, this clonotype was seen many times. The chain couples TRBV19 to TRBJ1-2; TRBD1 is a possible D gene (5 bases). With 5 bases removed from V and 4 bases from J, the gap between germline ends came to 23 bases. Germline V gives CDR1 LNHDA, CDR2 SQIVND (reference sequence). The CDR3 sequence is 17 residues long. CDR3 in DNA: TGTGCCAGTAGTCGTACCGGGACTGGGCTCACCATCTATGGCTACACCTTC. Its protein is CASSRTGTGLTIYGYTF.

V and J are TRBV4-3 and TRBJ2-1; 9 bases line up with TRBD2. J lost 4 bases, V lost 0 bases, and 10 bases had no gene match. The CDR3 loop spans 18 amino acids. The germline CDR1 and CDR2 sequences are LGHNA and YSLEER. The CDR3: CASSQDPLAGAPYNEQFF. In nucleotides, the CDR3 is TGCGCCAGCAGCCAAGATCCCTTAGCGGGAGCCCCGTACAATGAGCAGTTCTTC.

The genes are TRBV20-1 and TRBJ2-7, with 12 bases lining up with TRBD2. The CDR3 consists of 15 residues. Germline CDR1 and CDR2: DFQATT and SNEGSKA (reference sequence). V was clipped by 3 bases and J by 4 bases; unmatched bases: 7. The CDR3 here is CSARQTSGSQYEQYF. Written as DNA, the CDR3 is TGCAGTGCTAGGCAGACTAGCGGGAGTCAATACGAGCAGTACTTC.

This clonotype has at least ten counts. The V call is TRBV27, the J call TRBJ2-1, with D perhaps TRBD2 (6 bases). Germline V gene sequence: CDR1 MNHEY, CDR2 SMNVEV (reference sequence). This CDR3 is built from 16 residues. Trimming took 4 bases from V and 9 from J, leaving 22 bases between them. CDR3 amino acids: CASSSIGTARGVEQFF. The CDR3 DNA sequence: TGTGCCAGCAGTTCGATCGGGACTGCCCGCGGCGTTGAGCAGTTCTTC.

V and J are TRBV20-1 and TRBJ2-3; D unclear. The ends were cut back, 5 bases at V and 1 base at J, with 16 bases in the middle. From germline, CDR1 is DFQATT and CDR2 SNEGSKA (reference sequence). The CDR3 extends over 15 amino acids. The CDR3 sequence: CSAYDPTARTDTQYF. As DNA, the CDR3 is TGCAGTGCTTATGATCCGACCGCCCGCACAGATACGCAGTATTTT.

This clonotype was seen a few times. The rearrangement links TRBV20-1 to TRBJ1-3; D gene unclear. Germline CDR1 reads DFQATT; CDR2 reads SNEGSKA (reference sequence). The V end was cut by 3 bases, the J end by 0 bases, with 6 bases between. This CDR3 region has 13 residues. CDR3 region: CSASGSSGNTIYF. The CDR3 DNA follows: TGCAGTGCTAGTGGGAGCTCTGGAAACACCATATATTTT.

This clonotype was seen a few times. The chain combines TRBV2 with TRBJ2-5, with 7 bases aligning to TRBD2. The ends lost 4 bases at V and 5 bases at J; junction bases unmatched: 7. Germline V gene lookup returns CDR1 SNHLY and CDR2 FYNNEI. CDR3 length: 14 amino acids. In DNA, the CDR3 is TGTGCCAGCAGTGGGGGACTAACCTTTGAGACCCAGTACTTC. This gives the protein CASSGGLTFETQYF.

The gene calls are TRBV5-1 and TRBJ1-1; D unclear. This CDR3 is 14 amino acids long. Germline V gives CDR1 SGHRS, CDR2 YFSETQ. Trimming pared 3 bases from V and 1 base from J, leaving 10 bases between. In nucleotides, the CDR3 is TGCGCCAGCAGCTCCTGGACGGCGAACACTGAAGCTTTCTTT. This translates into CASSSWTANTEAFF.

This clonotype was observed at least ten times. The chain joins TRBV6-2 or TRBV6-3 to TRBJ2-7; D perhaps matches TRBD1 (5 bases). Trimming left V 3 bases short and J 2 bases short, with 14 bases between. This CDR3 has 15 residues. Per the germline V gene, CDR1 is MNHEY and CDR2 is SVGEGT. CDR3 nucleotide sequence: TGTGCCAGCAGTTATTCCCTTTGGGGCCCCTACGAGCAGTACTTC. This gives the protein CASSYSLWGPYEQYF.

The chain links TRBV19 to TRBJ1-3; D not certain. The CDR3 runs to 16 residues. V was pared by 5 bases and J by 0 bases, with 14 bases between. Per germline, CDR1 LNHDA and CDR2 SQIVND (reference sequence). This CDR3 reads CASSPEIAYSGNTIYF. In DNA, the CDR3 is TGTGCCAGTAGTCCCGAAATCGCCTACTCTGGAAACACCATATATTTT.

This clonotype was recorded once. This chain uses TRBV19 with TRBJ1-1; weak D call: TRBD1 (5 bases). CDR1 and CDR2 from the germline V gene are LNHDA and SQIVND (reference sequence). The V gene lost 8 bases and the J gene lost 1 base, with 17 bases spanning the gap. This CDR3 comprises 15 residues. The CDR3 is CASGGSGNKNTEAFF. CDR3 DNA sequence: TGTGCCAGTGGGGGTTCTGGCAACAAGAACACTGAAGCTTTCTTT. The full variable domain, its missing parts supplied by reference TRBV19 and TRBJ1-1, is DGGITQSPKYLFRKEGQNVTLSCEQNLNHDAMYWYRQDPGQGLRLIYYSQIVNDFQKGDIAEGYSVSREKKESFPLTVTSAQKNPTAFYLCASGGSGNKNTEAFFGQGTRLTVV.

In its sample, this clonotype was seen many times. V gene TRBV7-2 combines with J gene TRBJ1-2; D is unclear. V was pared by 2 bases and J by 8 bases, with 9 bases between. The CDR3 is made up of 12 amino acids. Germline CDR1 reads SGHTA; CDR2 reads FQGNSA. Here the CDR3 reads CASSLSPGGYTF. In DNA, the CDR3 is TGTGCCAGCAGCTTAAGTCCGGGGGGCTACACCTTC. The variable domain in full, with the rest retrieved from reference TRBV7-2 and TRBJ1-2, is GAGVSQSPSNKVTEKGKDVELRCDPISGHTALYWYRQSLGQGLEFLIYFQGNSAPDKSGLPSDRFSAERTGGSVSTLTIQRTQQEDSAVYLCASSLSPGGYTFGSGTRLTVV.

This clonotype was counted a few times. The CDR3 coding sequence is TGTGCCAGCAGCTGGGGTGGCGGCAATCAGCCCCAGCATTTT. It specifies CASSWGGGNQPQHF. The J gene is TRBJ1-5, the V gene TRBV7-9; D is ambiguous. Germline V gives CDR1 SEHNR, CDR2 FQNEAQ (reference sequence). V gave up 4 bases and J gave up 2 bases, with 9 bases separating them. There are 14 residues in the CDR3.

There are many counts of this clonotype. The chain uses TRBV12-3 or TRBV12-4 and TRBJ2-1; D perhaps matches TRBD2 (7 bases). There are 13 residues in the CDR3. Deletions cut 2 bases from V and 9 bases from J, with 11 bases between. CDR3 sequence reads: CASSLRGGGEQFF. CDR3 in DNA: TGTGCCAGCAGTTTAAGGGGGGGTGGTGAGCAGTTCTTC.

The rearrangement links TRBV19 to TRBJ2-7; 7 nucleotides match TRBD2. The germline gives CDR1 LNHDA, CDR2 SQIVND (reference sequence). This CDR3 is built from 14 residues. The V gene end was trimmed by 6 bases and the J gene end by 5 bases; junction bases not matched to a gene: 10. The CDR3 DNA reads as TGTGCCAGTAGCCCCCTGGGGGGGGATGACGAGCAGTACTTC. Protein sequence: CASSPLGGDDEQYF.

This clonotype was recorded many times. V is TRBV18 and J is TRBJ2-1; possibly TRBD1 for D (5 bases). This CDR3 has 13 residues. Trimming took 6 bases from V and 6 from J, leaving 12 bases between them. CDR1 and CDR2 (germline): KGHSH, LQKENI. CDR3 nucleotide sequence: TGTGCCAGCTCTGTAGGACAAAGCAATGAGCAGTTCTTC. Translating it yields CASSVGQSNEQFF.

This clonotype was observed at least ten times. The chain links TRBV12-3 or TRBV12-4 to TRBJ2-6; 9 nucleotides line up with TRBD1. With 4 bases clipped from V and 2 bases from J, the junction kept 3 bases outside the gene matches. The CDR3 has 16 residues. CDR3 sequence: CASSSTGGAGANVLTF. CDR3 DNA: TGTGCCAGCAGTTCGACAGGGGGAGCTGGGGCCAACGTCCTGACTTTC.

This clonotype was picked up many times. The V call is TRBV20-1, the J call TRBJ1-5; weak D call: TRBD1 (5 bases). CDR1 and CDR2 (germline): DFQATT, SNEGSKA (reference sequence). Trimming took off 2 bases at V and 0 bases at J, with 14 bases between the two ends. The CDR3 is made up of 16 amino acids. The CDR3 bases are TGCAGTGCTAGAAGTACTCAGGGCCTTAGCAATCAGCCCCAGCATTTT. It encodes CSARSTQGLSNQPQHF.

The chain links TRBV20-1 to TRBJ2-5, with D perhaps TRBD2 (6 bases). Germline CDR1 DFQATT, CDR2 SNEGSKA (reference sequence). V gave up 3 bases and J gave up 4 bases, with 15 bases separating them. The CDR3 runs 14 residues. This chain's CDR3 is CSASRAGSGETQYF. CDR3 in DNA: TGCAGTGCTAGTCGAGCGGGCTCAGGAGAGACCCAGTACTTC.

The chain uses TRBV29-1 and TRBJ1-5; D gene unclear. Trimming shortened V by 4 bases and J by 3 bases, and 10 bases separated the two germline ends. This CDR3 spans 13 amino acids. Germline V lookup: CDR1 SQVTM, CDR2 ANQGSEA. CDR3 coding DNA: TGCAGCGTTGGGCTAGTGGACAATCAGCCCCAGCATTTT. It yields the protein CSVGLVDNQPQHF.

This clonotype was counted only a few times. This sequence joins TRBV9 and TRBJ2-1; a possible D gene is TRBD2 (5 bases). V gave up 0 bases and J gave up 0 bases, with 10 bases separating them. The CDR3 consists of 16 residues. The germline V gene encodes CDR1 SGDLS and CDR2 YYNGEE. The CDR3 DNA sequence: TGTGCCAGCAGCGTAGGGGCCGGGATCTCCTACAATGAGCAGTTCTTC. It encodes CASSVGAGISYNEQFF.

This clonotype occurred many times. The chain employs TRBV7-2 and TRBJ1-5; the D gene is possibly TRBD1 (5 bases). Germline assignment: CDR1 SGHTA and CDR2 FQGNSA. V shed 7 bases and J shed 4 bases, with 11 bases lying between them. The CDR3 covers 13 residues. CDR3 nucleotides: TGTGCCAGCAATTCCGACAGAAATCAGCCCCAGCATTTT. This codes for CASNSDRNQPQHF.